This T cell receptor (beta chain) was profiled in a study of ipilimumab plus nivolumab after autologous stem cell transplantation. In the study overall: Patients received a median of about 5 ipilimumab and about 8 nivolumab doses.

Starting 14 to 28 days after autologous transplant, ipilimumab 1 mg/kg was given. The CDR3 is 15 residues long. The germline CDR1 and CDR2 sequences are SEHNR and FQNEAQ (reference sequence). Trimming removed 1 base at V and 8 bases at J, with 12 bases between. The count of this clone is one. Measured with immunoSEQ multiplex PCR; TCRdb has only the in-frame clones, and not every one. Of about 1,700 clones in the sample, 65% to 90% were seen once. The genes are TRBV7-9 and TRBJ1-6, with a tentative D call TRBD1 (5 bases). The material sequenced was PBMCs, taken in a trial of ipilimumab plus nivolumab as post-transplant consolidation. This clonotype was sampled from a female donor with multiple myeloma. CDR3 loop: CASSLVTLGDSPLHF. The CDR3, as DNA: TGTGCCAGCAGCTTAGTGACGCTGGGGGATTCACCCCTCCACTTT.